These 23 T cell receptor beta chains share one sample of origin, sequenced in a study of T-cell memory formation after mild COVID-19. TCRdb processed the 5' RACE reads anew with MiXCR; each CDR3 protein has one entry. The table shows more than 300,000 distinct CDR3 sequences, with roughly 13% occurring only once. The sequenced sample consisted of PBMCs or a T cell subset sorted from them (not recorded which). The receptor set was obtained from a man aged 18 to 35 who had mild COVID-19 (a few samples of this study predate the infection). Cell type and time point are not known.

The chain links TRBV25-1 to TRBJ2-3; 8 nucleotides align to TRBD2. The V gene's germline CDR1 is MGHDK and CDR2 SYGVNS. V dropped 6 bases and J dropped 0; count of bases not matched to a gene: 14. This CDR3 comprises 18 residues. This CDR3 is CASRPFVTSGPSTDTQYF. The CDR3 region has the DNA TGTGCCAGCAGACCGTTCGTAACTAGCGGCCCTAGCACAGATACGCAGTATTTT.

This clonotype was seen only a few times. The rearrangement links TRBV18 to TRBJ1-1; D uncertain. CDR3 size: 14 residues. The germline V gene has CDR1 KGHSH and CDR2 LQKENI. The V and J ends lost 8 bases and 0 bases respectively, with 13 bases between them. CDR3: CASERERMNTEAFF. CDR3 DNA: TGTGCCAGCGAGCGGGAGCGAATGAACACTGAAGCTTTCTTT.

The CDR3 reads CAISAPSEGAFF. CDR3 bases: TGTGCCATCAGTGCCCCGTCCGAGGGAGCTTTCTTT. The chain has TRBV10-3 and TRBJ1-1; no firm D call. This CDR3 comprises 12 residues. Trimming took off 4 bases at V and 10 bases at J, with 13 bases between the two ends. The germline V gene encodes CDR1 ENHRY and CDR2 SYGVKD.

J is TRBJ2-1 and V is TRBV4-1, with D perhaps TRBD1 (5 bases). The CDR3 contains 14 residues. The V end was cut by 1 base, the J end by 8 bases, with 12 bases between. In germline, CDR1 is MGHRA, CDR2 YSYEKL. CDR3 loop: CASSQVVRVDEQFF. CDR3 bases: TGCGCCAGCAGCCAAGTGGTCAGGGTCGATGAGCAGTTCTTC.

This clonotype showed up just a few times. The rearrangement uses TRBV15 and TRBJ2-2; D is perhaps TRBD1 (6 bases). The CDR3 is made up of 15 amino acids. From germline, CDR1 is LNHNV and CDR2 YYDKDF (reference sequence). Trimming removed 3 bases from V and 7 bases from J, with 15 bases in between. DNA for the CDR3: TGTGCCACCAGCAGGCGGAAGGGGGAAGTCGGGGAGCTGTTTTTT. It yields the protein CATSRRKGEVGELFF.

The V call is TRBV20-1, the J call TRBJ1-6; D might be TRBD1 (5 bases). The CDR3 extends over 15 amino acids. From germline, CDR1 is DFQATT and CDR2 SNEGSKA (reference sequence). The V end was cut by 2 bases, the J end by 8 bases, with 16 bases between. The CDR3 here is CSARRRGDGDSPLHF. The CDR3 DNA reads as TGCAGTGCTAGACGAAGGGGAGACGGTGATTCACCCCTCCACTTT.

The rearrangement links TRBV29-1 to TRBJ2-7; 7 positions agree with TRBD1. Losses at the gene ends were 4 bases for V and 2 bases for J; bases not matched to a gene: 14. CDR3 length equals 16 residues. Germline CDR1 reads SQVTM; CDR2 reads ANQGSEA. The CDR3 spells CSVGGESTGHPYEQYF. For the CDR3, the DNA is TGCAGCGTTGGTGGGGAGTCGACAGGGCATCCCTACGAGCAGTACTTC.

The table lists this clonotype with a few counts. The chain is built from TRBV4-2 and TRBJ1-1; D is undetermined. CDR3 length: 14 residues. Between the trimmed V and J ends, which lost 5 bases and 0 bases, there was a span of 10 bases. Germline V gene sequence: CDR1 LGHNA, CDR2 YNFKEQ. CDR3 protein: CASSSREMNTEAFF. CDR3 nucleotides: TGTGCCAGCAGCTCCAGAGAGATGAACACTGAAGCTTTCTTT.

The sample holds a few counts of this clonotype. The CDR3 loop is CASSLDRTQNSPLHF. The CDR3 DNA reads as TGTGCCAGCAGCTTGGATAGGACACAGAATTCACCCCTCCACTTT. The V call is TRBV5-4, the J call TRBJ1-6, with D perhaps TRBD1 (5 bases). The germline V gene encodes CDR1 SGHNT and CDR2 YYREEE (reference sequence). Trimming removed 0 bases at V and 7 bases at J, with 11 bases between. The CDR3 sequence is 15 residues long.

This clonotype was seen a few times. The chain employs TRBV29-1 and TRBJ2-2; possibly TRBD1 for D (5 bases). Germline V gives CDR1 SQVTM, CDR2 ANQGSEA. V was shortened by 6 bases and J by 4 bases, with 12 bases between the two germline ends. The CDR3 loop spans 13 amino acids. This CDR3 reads CSVESRATGELFF. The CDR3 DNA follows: TGCAGCGTCGAATCCAGGGCCACCGGGGAGCTGTTTTTT.

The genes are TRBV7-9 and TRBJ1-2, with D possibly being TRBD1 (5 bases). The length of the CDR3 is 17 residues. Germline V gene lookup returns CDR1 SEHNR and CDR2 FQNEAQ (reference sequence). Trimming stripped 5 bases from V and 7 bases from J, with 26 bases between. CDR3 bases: TGTGCCAGCAGCCCGACGCGGGGGTCCCCCGGTTCCGGTGGCTACACCTTC. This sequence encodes CASSPTRGSPGSGGYTF.

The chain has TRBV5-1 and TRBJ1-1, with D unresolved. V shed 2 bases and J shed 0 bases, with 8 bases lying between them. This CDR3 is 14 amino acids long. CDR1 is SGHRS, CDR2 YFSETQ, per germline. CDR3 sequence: CASSFGPMNTEAFF. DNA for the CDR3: TGCGCCAGCAGCTTTGGACCGATGAACACTGAAGCTTTCTTT.

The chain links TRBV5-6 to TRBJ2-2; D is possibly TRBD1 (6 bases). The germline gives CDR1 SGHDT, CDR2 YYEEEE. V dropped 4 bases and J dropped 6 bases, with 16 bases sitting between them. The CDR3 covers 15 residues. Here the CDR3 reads CASSGGPIGAGELFF. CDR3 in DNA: TGTGCCAGCAGCGGGGGCCCCATCGGCGCCGGGGAGCTGTTTTTT.

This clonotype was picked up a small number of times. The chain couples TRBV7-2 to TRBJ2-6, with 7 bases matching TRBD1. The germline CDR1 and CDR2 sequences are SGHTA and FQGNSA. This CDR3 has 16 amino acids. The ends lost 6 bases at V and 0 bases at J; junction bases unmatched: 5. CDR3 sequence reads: CASSPQGRSGANVLTF. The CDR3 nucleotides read TGTGCCAGCAGTCCACAGGGGCGCTCTGGGGCCAACGTCCTGACTTTC.

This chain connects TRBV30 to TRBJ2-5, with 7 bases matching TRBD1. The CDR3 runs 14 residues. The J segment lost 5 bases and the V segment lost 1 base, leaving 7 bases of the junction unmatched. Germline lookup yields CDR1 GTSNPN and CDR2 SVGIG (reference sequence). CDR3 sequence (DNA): TGTGCCTGGAGTGCCGGACAGGCCCAGGAGACCCAGTACTTC. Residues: CAWSAGQAQETQYF.

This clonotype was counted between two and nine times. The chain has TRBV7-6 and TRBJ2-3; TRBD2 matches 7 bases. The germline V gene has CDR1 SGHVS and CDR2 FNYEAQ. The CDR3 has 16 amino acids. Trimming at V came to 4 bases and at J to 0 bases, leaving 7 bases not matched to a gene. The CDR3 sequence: CASSSPGGPSTDTQYF. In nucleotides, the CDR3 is TGTGCCAGCAGCTCCCCGGGGGGTCCTAGCACAGATACGCAGTATTTT.

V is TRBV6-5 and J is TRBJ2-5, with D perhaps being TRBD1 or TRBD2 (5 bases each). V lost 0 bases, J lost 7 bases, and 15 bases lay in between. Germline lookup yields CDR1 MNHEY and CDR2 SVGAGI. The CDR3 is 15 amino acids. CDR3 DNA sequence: TGTGCCAGCAGTTACTCCTCTGGGGCGAGCGGGACCCAGTACTTC. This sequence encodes CASSYSSGASGTQYF.

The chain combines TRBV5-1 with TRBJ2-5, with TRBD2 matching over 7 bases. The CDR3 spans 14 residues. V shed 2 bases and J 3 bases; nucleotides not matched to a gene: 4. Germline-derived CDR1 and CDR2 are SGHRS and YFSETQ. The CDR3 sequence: CASSFRAGEETQYF. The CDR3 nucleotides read TGCGCCAGCAGCTTTCGCGCGGGGGAAGAGACCCAGTACTTC.

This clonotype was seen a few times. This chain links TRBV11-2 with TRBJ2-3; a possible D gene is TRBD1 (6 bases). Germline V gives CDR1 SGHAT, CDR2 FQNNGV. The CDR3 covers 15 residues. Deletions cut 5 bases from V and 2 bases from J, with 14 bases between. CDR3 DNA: TGTGCCAGCAGCCCCCGAGAGGGGGACACAGATACGCAGTATTTT. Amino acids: CASSPREGDTDTQYF.

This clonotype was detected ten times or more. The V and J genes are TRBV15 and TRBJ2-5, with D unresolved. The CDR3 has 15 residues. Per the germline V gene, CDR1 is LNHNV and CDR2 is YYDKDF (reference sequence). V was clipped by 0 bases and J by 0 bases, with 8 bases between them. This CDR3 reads CATSRDSTNQETQYF. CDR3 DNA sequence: TGTGCCACCAGCAGAGATTCAACTAACCAAGAGACCCAGTACTTC.

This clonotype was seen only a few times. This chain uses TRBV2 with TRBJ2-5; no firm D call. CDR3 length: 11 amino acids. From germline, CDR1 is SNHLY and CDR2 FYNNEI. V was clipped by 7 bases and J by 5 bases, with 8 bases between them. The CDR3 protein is CASTIMETQYF. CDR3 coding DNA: TGTGCCAGCACCATTATGGAGACCCAGTACTTC.

CDR3 sequence: CASRGTGRGYEQYV. The CDR3 nucleotides read TGTGCCAGCAGGGGGACAGGGAGAGGCTACGAGCAGTACGTC. The rearrangement uses TRBV6-1 and TRBJ2-7; 9 bases are shared with TRBD1. CDR1 and CDR2 (germline): MNHNS, SASEGT. CDR3 size: 14 residues. Unmatched junction bases numbered 6, after V lost 6 bases and J lost 3 bases.

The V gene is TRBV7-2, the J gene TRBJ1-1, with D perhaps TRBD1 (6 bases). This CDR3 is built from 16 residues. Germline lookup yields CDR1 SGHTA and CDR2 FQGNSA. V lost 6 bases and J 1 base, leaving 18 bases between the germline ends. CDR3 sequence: CASRKGDGGENTEAFF. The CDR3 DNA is TGTGCCAGCAGAAAAGGGGACGGGGGCGAGAACACTGAAGCTTTCTTT.